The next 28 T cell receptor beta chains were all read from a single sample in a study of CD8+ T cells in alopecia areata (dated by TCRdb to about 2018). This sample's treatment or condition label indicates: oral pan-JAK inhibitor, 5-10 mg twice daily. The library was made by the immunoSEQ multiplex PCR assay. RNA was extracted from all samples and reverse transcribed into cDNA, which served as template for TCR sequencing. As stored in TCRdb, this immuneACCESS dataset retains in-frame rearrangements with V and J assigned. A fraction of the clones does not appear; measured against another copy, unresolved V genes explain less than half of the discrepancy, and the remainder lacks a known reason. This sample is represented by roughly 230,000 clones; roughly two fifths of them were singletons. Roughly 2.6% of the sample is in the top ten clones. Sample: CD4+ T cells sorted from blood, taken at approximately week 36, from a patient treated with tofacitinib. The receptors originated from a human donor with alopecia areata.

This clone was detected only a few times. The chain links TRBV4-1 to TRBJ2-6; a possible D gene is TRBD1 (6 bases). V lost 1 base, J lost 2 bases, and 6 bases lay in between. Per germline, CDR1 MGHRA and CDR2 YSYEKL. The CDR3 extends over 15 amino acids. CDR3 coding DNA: TGCGCCAGCAGCCAAGCAGGGGCTGGGGCCAACGTCCTGACTTTC. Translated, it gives CASSQAGAGANVLTF.

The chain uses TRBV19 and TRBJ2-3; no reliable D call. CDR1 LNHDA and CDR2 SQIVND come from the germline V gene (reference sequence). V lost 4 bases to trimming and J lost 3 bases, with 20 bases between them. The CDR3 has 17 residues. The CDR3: CASSKTSLTLGTDTQYF. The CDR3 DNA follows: TGTGCCAGTAGTAAAACTTCCCTTACTTTGGGTACAGATACGCAGTATTTT.

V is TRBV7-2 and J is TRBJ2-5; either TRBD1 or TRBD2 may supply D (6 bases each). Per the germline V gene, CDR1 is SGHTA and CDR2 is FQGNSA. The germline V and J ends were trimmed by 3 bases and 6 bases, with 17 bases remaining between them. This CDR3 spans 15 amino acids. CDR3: CASSFTGAPEKTQYF. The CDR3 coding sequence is TGTGCCAGCAGCTTCACGGGGGCGCCGGAAAAGACCCAGTACTTC.

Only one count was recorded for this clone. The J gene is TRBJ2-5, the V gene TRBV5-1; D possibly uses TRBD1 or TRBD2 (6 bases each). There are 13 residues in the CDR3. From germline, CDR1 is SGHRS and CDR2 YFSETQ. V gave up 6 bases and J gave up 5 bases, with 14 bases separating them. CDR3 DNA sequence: TGCGCCAGCAAACAGGGACTTCGGGAGACCCAGTACTTC. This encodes CASKQGLRETQYF.

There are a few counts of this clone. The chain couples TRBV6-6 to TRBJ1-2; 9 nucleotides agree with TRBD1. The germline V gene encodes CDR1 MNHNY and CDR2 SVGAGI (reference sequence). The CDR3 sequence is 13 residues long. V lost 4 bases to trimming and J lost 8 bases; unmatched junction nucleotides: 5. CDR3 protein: CASSSGQGEGYTF. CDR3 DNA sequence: TGTGCCAGCAGTTCGGGACAGGGTGAAGGCTACACCTTC.

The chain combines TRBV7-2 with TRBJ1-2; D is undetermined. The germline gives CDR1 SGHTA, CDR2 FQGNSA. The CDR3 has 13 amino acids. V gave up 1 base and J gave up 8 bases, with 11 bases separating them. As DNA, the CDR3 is TGTGCCAGCAGCTTAGAGAGGGAGTCGGGCTACACCTTC. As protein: CASSLERESGYTF.

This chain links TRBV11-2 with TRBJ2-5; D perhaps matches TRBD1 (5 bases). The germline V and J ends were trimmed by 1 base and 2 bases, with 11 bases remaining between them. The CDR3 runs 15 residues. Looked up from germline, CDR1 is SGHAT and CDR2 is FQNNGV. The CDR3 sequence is CASSLGSDRQETQYF. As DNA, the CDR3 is TGTGCCAGCAGCTTAGGATCAGACAGACAAGAGACCCAGTACTTC.

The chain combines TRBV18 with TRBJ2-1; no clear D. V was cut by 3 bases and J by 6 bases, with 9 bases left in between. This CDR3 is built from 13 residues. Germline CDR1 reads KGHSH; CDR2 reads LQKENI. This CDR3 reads CASSPRGPNEQFF. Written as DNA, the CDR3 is TGTGCCAGCTCACCGAGAGGACCCAATGAGCAGTTCTTC.

CDR3 coding DNA: TGTGCCAGCAGTTTAGGGGATAAGGATGAGCAGTTCTTC. Amino acid sequence: CASSLGDKDEQFF. V and J are TRBV27 and TRBJ2-1; D gene ambiguous. This CDR3 spans 13 amino acids. With 2 bases removed from V and 8 bases from J, the gap between germline ends came to 10 bases. Germline lookup yields CDR1 MNHEY and CDR2 SMNVEV (reference sequence).

CDR3 protein: CASSPPGSRSQPQHF. The CDR3 coding sequence is TGTGCCAGCTCACCACCGGGTTCGCGTAGTCAGCCCCAGCATTTT. V is TRBV18 and J is TRBJ1-5, with D hard to call. Germline CDR1 reads KGHSH; CDR2 reads LQKENI. CDR3 length equals 15 residues. Trimming removed 0 bases at V and 6 bases at J, with 12 bases between.

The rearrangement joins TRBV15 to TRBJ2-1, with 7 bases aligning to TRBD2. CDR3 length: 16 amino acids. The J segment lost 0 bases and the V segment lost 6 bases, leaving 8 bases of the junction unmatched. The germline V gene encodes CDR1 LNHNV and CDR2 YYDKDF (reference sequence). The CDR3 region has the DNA TGTGCCACCAGGGGCGTCGGGGGGTCCTCCTACAATGAGCAGTTCTTC. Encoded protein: CATRGVGGSSYNEQFF.

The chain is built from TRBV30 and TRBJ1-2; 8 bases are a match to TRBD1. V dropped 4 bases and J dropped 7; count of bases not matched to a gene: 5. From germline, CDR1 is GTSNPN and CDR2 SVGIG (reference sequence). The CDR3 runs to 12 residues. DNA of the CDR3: TGTGCCTGGACAGGGGGCCAGCGTGGCTACACCTTC. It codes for CAWTGGQRGYTF.

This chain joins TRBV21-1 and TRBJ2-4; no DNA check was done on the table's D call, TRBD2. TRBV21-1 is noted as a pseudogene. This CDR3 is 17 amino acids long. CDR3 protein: CASSKRQLAVAKNIQYF. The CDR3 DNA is TGTGCCAGCAGCAAAAGGCAACTAGCGGTAGCCAAAAACATTCAGTACTTC.

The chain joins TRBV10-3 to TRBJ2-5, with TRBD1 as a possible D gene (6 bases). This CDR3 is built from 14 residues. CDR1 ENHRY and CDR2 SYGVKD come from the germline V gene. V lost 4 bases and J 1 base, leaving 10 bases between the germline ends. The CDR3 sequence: CAISGTVIQETQYF. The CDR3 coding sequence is TGTGCCATCAGTGGGACAGTGATCCAAGAGACCCAGTACTTC.

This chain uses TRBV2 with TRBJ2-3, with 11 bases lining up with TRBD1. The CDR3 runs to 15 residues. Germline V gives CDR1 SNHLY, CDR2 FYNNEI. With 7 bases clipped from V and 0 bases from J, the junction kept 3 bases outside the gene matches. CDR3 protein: CASIGQGASTDTQYF. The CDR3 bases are TGTGCCAGCATTGGACAGGGGGCTAGCACAGATACGCAGTATTTT. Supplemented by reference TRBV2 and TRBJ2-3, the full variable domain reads EPEVTQTPSHQVTQMGQEVILRCVPISNHLYFYWYRQILGQKVEFLVSFYNNEISEKSEIFDDQFSVERPDGSNFTLKIRSTKLEDSAMYFCASIGQGASTDTQYFGPGTRLTVL.

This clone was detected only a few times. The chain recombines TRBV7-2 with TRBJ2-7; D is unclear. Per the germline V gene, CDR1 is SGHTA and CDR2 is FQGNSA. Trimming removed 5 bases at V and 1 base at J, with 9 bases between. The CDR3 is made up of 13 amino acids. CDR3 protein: CASSHEWSYEQYF. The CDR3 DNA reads TGTGCCAGCAGCCACGAGTGGTCCTACGAGCAGTACTTC.

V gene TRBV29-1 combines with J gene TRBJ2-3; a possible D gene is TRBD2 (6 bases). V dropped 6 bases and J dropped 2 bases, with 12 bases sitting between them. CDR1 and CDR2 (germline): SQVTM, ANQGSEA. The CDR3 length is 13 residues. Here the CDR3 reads CSVSGRFTDTQYF. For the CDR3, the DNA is TGCAGCGTGAGCGGGCGTTTCACAGATACGCAGTATTTT.

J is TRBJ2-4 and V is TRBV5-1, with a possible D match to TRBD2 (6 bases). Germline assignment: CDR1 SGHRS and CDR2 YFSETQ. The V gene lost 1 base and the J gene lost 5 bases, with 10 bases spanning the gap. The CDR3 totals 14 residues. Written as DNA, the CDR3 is TGCGCCAGCAGCTTGAGGGGAGGCGAAAACATTCAGTACTTC. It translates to CASSLRGGENIQYF.

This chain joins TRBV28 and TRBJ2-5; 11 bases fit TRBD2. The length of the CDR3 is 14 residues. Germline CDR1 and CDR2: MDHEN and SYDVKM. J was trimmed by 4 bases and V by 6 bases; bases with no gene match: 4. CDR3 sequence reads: CASRAGLAAETQYF. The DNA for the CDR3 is TGTGCCAGCAGGGCGGGACTAGCGGCAGAGACCCAGTACTTC.

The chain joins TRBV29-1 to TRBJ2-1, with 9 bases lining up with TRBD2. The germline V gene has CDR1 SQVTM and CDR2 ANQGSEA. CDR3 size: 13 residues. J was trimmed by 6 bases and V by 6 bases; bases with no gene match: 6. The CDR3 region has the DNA TGCAGCGTCGTAGCGGGAGTTGGCAATGAGCAGTTCTTC. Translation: CSVVAGVGNEQFF.

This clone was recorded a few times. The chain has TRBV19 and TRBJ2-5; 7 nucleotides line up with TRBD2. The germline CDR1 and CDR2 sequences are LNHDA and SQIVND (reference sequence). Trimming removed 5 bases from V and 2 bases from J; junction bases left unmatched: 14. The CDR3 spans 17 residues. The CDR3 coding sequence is TGTGCCAGTAGTCCGCCGTCCCTCCTAGCGGCTCAAGAGACCCAGTACTTC. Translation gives CASSPPSLLAAQETQYF.

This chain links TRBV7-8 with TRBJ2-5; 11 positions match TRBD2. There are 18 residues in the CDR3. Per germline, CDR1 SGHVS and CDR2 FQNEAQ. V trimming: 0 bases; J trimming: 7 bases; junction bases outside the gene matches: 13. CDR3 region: CASSLAPRGLADRRTQYF. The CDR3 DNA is TGTGCCAGCAGCTTAGCGCCTAGGGGACTAGCGGACCGAAGGACCCAGTACTTC.

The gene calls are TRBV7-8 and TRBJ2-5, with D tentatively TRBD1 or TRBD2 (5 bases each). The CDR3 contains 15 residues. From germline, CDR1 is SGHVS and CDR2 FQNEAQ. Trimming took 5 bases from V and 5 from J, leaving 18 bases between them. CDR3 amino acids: CASSIGTPPAETQYF. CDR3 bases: TGTGCCAGCAGCATAGGGACCCCACCAGCGGAGACCCAGTACTTC.

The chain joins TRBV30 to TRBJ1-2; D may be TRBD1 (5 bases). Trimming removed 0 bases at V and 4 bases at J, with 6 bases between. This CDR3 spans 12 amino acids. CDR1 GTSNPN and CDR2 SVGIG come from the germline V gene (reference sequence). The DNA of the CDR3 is TGTGCCTGGAGTGTCCAGGGCTATGGCTACACCTTC. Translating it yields CAWSVQGYGYTF.

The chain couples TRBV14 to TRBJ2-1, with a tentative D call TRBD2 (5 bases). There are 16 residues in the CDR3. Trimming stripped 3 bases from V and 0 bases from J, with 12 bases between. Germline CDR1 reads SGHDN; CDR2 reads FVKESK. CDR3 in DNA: TGTGCCAGCAGCCACCCCCGGGGATACTCCTACAATGAGCAGTTCTTC. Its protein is CASSHPRGYSYNEQFF.

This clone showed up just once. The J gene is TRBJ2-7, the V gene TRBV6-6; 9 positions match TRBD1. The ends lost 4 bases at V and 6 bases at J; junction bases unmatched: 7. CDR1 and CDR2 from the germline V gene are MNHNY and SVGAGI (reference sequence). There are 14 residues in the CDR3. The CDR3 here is CASSFLGQGLEQYF. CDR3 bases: TGTGCCAGCAGTTTTCTAGGACAGGGGCTCGAGCAGTACTTC.

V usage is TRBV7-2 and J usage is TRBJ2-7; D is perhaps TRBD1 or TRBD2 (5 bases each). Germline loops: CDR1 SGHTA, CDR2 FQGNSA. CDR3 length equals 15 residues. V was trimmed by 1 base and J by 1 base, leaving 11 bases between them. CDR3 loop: CASSLVGETSYEQYF. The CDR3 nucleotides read TGTGCCAGCAGCTTAGTAGGGGAGACTTCCTACGAGCAGTACTTC.

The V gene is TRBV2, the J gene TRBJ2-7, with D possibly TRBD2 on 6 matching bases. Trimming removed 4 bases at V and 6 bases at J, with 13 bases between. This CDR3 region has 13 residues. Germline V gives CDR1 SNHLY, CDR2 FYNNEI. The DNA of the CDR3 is TGTGCCAGCAGTGTTTTGCGGGAAGGCGAGCAGTACTTC. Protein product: CASSVLREGEQYF.